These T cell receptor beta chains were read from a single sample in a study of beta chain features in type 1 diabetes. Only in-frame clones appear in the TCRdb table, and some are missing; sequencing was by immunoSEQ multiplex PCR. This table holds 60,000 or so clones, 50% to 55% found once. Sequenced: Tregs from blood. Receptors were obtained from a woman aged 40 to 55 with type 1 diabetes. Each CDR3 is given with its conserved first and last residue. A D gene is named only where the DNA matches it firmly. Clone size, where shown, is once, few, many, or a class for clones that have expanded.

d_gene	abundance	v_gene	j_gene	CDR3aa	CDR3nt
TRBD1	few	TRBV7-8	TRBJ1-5	CASSPGTGTGQPQHF	TGTGCCAGCAGCCCGGGGACAGGGACAGGCCAGCCCCAGCATTTT
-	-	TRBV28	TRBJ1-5	CATTGTRNQPQHF	TGTGCTACAACAGGGACGAGAAATCAGCCCCAGCATTTT
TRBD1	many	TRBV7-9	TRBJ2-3	CASSFRGDTQYF	TGTGCCAGCAGCTTCAGGGGGGATACGCAGTATTTT
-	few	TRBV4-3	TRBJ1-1	CASSLRIPEGTEAFF	TGCGCCAGCAGCCTAAGGATCCCCGAGGGCACTGAAGCTTTCTTT
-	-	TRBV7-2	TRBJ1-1	CASSLVRNTEAFF	TGTGCCAGCAGCTTAGTCAGAAACACTGAAGCTTTCTTT
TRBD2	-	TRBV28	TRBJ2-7	CASLLGAGAIYEQYF	TGTGCCAGCTTACTTGGAGCGGGAGCCATCTACGAGCAGTACTTC
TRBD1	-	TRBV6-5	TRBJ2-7	CASSASTGEHEQYF	TGTGCCAGCAGTGCTTCTACAGGGGAGCACGAGCAGTACTTC
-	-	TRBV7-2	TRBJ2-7	CASSFTHLAYEQYF	TGTGCCAGCAGCTTCACCCACCTAGCCTACGAGCAGTACTTC
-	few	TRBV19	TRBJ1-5	CASSIKGFGQPQHF	TGTGCCAGTAGTATCAAGGGGTTTGGACAGCCCCAGCATTTT
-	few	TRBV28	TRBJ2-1	CASSPAGTRRAEQFF	TGTGCCAGCAGCCCCGCCGGGACCCGGAGGGCCGAGCAGTTCTTC
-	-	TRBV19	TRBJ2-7	CASRPSWRGTIYEQYF	TGTGCCAGTAGACCATCCTGGCGGGGGACAATTTACGAGCAGTACTTC
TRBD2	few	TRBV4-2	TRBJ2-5	CASSQDVAGRAETQYF	TGTGCCAGCAGCCAAGACGTAGCGGGAAGGGCAGAGACCCAGTACTTC
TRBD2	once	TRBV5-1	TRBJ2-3	CASTAGGNYFTDTQYF	TGCGCCAGCACCGCGGGAGGTAACTACTTCACAGATACGCAGTATTTT
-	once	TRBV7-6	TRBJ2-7	CASSLTAASVGEQYF	TGTGCCAGCAGCTTAACCGCCGCCTCAGTCGGGGAGCAGTACTTC
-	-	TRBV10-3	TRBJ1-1	CAITQSGSDTEAFF	TGTGCCATCACTCAGTCCGGGTCAGACACTGAAGCTTTCTTT
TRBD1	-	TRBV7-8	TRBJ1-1	CASSLGRTGEAFF	TGTGCCAGCAGCTTAGGTCGGACAGGTGAAGCTTTCTTT
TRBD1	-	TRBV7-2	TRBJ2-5	CASSLGTGETQYF	TGTGCCAGCAGCTTAGGGACAGGGGAGACCCAGTACTTC
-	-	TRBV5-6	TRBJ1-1	CASSLTGGTEAFF	TGTGCCAGCAGCTTGACCGGGGGCACTGAAGCTTTCTTT
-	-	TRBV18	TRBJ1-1	CASSGNRENTEAFF	TGTGCCAGCTCAGGGAACAGGGAAAACACTGAAGCTTTCTTT
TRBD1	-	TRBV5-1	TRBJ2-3	CASSFRYGTGNTQYF	TGCGCCAGCAGCTTTCGTTACGGGACAGGAAATACGCAGTATTTT
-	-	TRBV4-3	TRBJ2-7	CASSQDRWSYEQYF	TGCGCCAGCAGCCAAGACAGGTGGTCCTACGAGCAGTACTTC
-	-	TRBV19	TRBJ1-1	CASSIWRRRGFGVSEAFF	TGTGCCAGTAGTATATGGCGGCGTCGGGGTTTCGGAGTTTCTGAAGCTTTCTTT
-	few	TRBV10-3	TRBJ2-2	CAIAGAGGELFF	TGTGCCATAGCAGGGGCCGGCGGGGAGCTGTTTTTT
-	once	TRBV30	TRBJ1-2	CAWSVGGNGYTF	TGTGCCTGGAGTGTAGGAGGGAATGGCTACACCTTC
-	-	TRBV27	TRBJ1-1	CASSLRGLGTEAFF	TGTGCCAGCAGTTTACGAGGGTTGGGCACTGAAGCTTTCTTT
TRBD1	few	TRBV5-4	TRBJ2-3	CASGDRGSTDTQYF	TGTGCCAGCGGGGACAGGGGAAGCACAGATACGCAGTATTTT
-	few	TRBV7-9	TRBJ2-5	CASSLGQAGETQYF	TGTGCCAGCAGCTTGGGGCAGGCTGGAGAGACCCAGTACTTC
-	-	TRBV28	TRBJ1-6	CASSKPSGLNSPLHF	TGTGCCAGCAGTAAGCCTTCAGGTTTAAATTCACCCCTCCACTTT
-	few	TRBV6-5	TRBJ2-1	CASSYRGPAGLRGQFF	TGTGCCAGCAGTTACCGAGGGCCCGCGGGTTTACGTGGACAGTTCTTC
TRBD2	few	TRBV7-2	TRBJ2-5	CASSLAGGGRETQYF	TGTGCCAGCAGCTTGGCGGGGGGCGGGCGGGAGACCCAGTACTTC
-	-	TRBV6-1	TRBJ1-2	CASSRHGGNYGYTF	TGTGCCAGCTCGCGACACGGAGGGAACTATGGCTACACCTTC
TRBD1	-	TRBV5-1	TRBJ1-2	CASSFRQGGGYTF	TGCGCCAGCAGCTTCCGACAGGGAGGTGGCTACACCTTC
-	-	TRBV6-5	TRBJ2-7	CASSYSRGAGEQYF	TGTGCCAGCAGTTACTCCCGGGGGGCAGGCGAGCAGTACTTC
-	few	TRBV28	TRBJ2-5	CASSFLVLAHETQYF	TGTGCCAGCAGTTTTTTGGTTCTAGCCCATGAGACCCAGTACTTC
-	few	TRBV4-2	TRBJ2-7	CASSQRNGEQYF	TGTGCCAGCAGCCAAAGGAACGGGGAGCAGTACTTC
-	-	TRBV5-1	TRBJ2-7	CASSRDKKEQYF	TGCGCCAGCAGCCGGGACAAAAAGGAGCAGTACTTC
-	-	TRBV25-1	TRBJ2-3	CASSDTGSSTDTQYF	TGTGCCAGCAGTGATACCGGGTCTTCCACAGATACGCAGTATTTT
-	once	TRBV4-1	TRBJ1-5	CASSQEAGRDQSQHF	TGCGCCAGCAGCCAAGAAGCAGGGCGAGATCAGTCCCAGCATTTT
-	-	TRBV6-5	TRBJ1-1	CASSTALNTEAFF	TGTGCCAGCTCGACAGCCCTTAACACTGAAGCTTTCTTT
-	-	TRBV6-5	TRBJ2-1	CASSYQEGSEQFF	TGTGCCAGCAGTTACCAAGAGGGATCGGAGCAGTTCTTC
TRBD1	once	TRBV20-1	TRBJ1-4	CSASVDRGFF	TGCAGTGCTAGTGTGGACAGGGGGTTTTTT
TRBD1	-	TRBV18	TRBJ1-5	CASSPQDPGGRRWYQPQHF	TGTGCCAGCTCACCCCAGGACCCAGGGGGGAGACGCTGGTATCAGCCCCAGCATTTT
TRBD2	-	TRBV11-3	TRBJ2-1	CASSSGAGGPSEQFF	TGTGCCAGCAGCTCCGGGGCGGGAGGGCCGAGTGAGCAGTTCTTC
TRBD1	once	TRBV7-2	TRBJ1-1	CASSYTGDTEAFF	TGTGCCAGCAGCTATACAGGGGACACTGAAGCTTTCTTT
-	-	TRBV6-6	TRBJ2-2	CASSRSGLSNTGELFF	TGTGCCAGCAGTCGCTCCGGACTTTCGAACACCGGGGAGCTGTTTTTT
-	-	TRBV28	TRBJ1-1	CASRWAGARLIEAFF	TGTGCCAGCAGGTGGGCGGGGGCGAGGCTAATTGAAGCTTTCTTT
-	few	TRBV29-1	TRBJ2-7	CSVAWVESYEQYF	TGCAGCGTTGCCTGGGTGGAGTCCTACGAGCAGTACTTC